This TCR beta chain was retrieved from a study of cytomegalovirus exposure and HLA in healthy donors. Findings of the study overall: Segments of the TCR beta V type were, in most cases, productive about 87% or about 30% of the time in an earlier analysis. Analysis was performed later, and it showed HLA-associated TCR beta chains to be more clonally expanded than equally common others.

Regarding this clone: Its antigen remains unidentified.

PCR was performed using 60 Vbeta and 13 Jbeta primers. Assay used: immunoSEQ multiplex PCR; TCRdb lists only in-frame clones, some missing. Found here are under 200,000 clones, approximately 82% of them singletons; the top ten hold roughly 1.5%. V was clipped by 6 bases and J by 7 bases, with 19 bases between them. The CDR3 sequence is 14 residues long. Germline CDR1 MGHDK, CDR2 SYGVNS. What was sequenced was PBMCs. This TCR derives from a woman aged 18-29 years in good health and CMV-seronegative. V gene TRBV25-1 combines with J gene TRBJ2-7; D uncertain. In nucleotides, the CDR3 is TGTGCCAGCAGGTCCCCCGGGTTCCTTAGTGAGCAGTACTTC. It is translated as CASRSPGFLSEQYF.